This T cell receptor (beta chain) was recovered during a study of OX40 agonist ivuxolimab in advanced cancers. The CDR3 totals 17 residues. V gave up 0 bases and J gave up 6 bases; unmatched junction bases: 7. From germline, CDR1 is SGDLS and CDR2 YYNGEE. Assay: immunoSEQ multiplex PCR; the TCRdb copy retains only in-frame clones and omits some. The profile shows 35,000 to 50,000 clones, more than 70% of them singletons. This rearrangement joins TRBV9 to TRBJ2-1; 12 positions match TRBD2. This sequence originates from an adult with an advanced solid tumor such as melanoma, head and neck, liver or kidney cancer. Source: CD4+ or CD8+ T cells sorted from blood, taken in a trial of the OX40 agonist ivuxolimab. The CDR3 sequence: CASSVGLAGGPLNEQFF. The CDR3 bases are TGTGCCAGCAGCGTAGGTCTAGCGGGAGGGCCTCTCAATGAGCAGTTCTTC.